A single sample is the source of the 25 T cell receptor beta chains below, sequenced in a study of T cell responses to AZD1222 COVID-19 vaccine. The repertoire was sequenced with immunoSEQ multiplex PCR; TCRdb's copy has only in-frame clones and lacks some. The sample consists of about 150,000 clones, approximately 87% of them appearing once. The source was peripheral blood, collected 28 days after the second AZD1222 dose. These receptors were collected from an adult who received the AZD1222 COVID-19 vaccine.

V and J are TRBV5-1 and TRBJ2-7; 11 nucleotides line up with TRBD1. V shed 2 bases and J 5 bases; nucleotides not matched to a gene: 3. Germline V CDR1 and CDR2: SGHRS, YFSETQ. The CDR3 runs 14 residues. The CDR3 nucleotides read TGCGCCAGCAGCTTTTCGGGACAGGGGGACGAGCAGTACTTC. The encoded protein is CASSFSGQGDEQYF.

In this sample, this clone turned up a few times. J is TRBJ2-3 and V is TRBV28; the D is unclear. Germline V gives CDR1 MDHEN, CDR2 SYDVKM. The CDR3 has 12 amino acids. Trimming stripped 6 bases from V and 6 bases from J, with 10 bases between. The CDR3 region has the DNA TGTGCCAGCAGCCCGACTTGGGATACGCAGTATTTT. This encodes CASSPTWDTQYF.

The V gene is TRBV27, the J gene TRBJ1-6; D is undetermined. Trimming left V 5 bases short and J 8 bases short, with 16 bases between. CDR3 length: 15 residues. Germline values: CDR1 MNHEY, CDR2 SMNVEV (reference sequence). CDR3 nucleotide sequence: TGTGCCAGCAGTCCTACCCCGTTTAAGTATTCACCCCTCCACTTT. Its protein is CASSPTPFKYSPLHF.

The chain joins TRBV28 to TRBJ1-1; no firm D call. This CDR3 comprises 11 residues. CDR1 is MDHEN, CDR2 SYDVKM, per germline. V lost 7 bases and J lost 2, with 5 bases in between. CDR3 amino acids: CASKGNTEAFF. The CDR3 region has the DNA TGTGCCAGCAAGGGAAACACTGAAGCTTTCTTT.

The genes are TRBV6-5 and TRBJ1-5; no definite D call. Trimming removed 5 bases at V and 2 bases at J, with 10 bases between. Germline CDR1 is MNHEY and CDR2 is SVGAGI. The CDR3 has 14 residues. The CDR3 loop reads CASSPASGNQPQHF. CDR3 DNA sequence: TGTGCCAGCAGTCCTGCCTCGGGCAATCAGCCCCAGCATTTT.

The V and J genes are TRBV7-9 and TRBJ2-5, with a tentative D call TRBD2 (6 bases). Per the germline V gene, CDR1 is SEHNR and CDR2 is FQNEAQ (reference sequence). The CDR3 extends over 12 amino acids. V was trimmed by 11 bases and J by 5 bases, leaving 15 bases between them. The chain's CDR3 is CASGLGGETQYF. DNA for the CDR3: TGTGCCTCGGGTCTTGGGGGGGAGACCCAGTACTTC.

The rearrangement links TRBV18 to TRBJ2-1; D possibly corresponds to TRBD1 (5 bases). V was cut by 4 bases and J by 4 bases, with 8 bases left in between. There are 13 residues in the CDR3. Germline V gives CDR1 KGHSH, CDR2 LQKENI. This chain's CDR3 is CASSQGAYNEQFF. The CDR3 bases are TGTGCCAGCTCACAAGGGGCTTACAATGAGCAGTTCTTC.

The genes are TRBV7-9 and TRBJ2-7; D unclear. The CDR3 has 12 residues. From germline, CDR1 is SEHNR and CDR2 FQNEAQ (reference sequence). V was pared by 5 bases and J by 1 base, with 6 bases between. The CDR3 coding sequence is TGTGCCAGCAGCCCCGGGTCCTACGAGCAGTACTTC. Residues: CASSPGSYEQYF. The full variable domain, rest sourced from reference TRBV7-9 and TRBJ2-7, is DTGVSQNPRHKITKRGQNVTFRCDPISEHNRLYWYRQTLGQGPEFLTYFQNEAQLEKSRLLSDRFSAERPKGSFSTLEIQRTEQGDSAMYLCASSPGSYEQYFGPGTRLTVT.

The V and J genes are TRBV5-4 and TRBJ2-1, with D unresolved. Germline loops: CDR1 SGHNT, CDR2 YYREEE (reference sequence). V was pared by 0 bases and J by 4 bases, with 8 bases between. This CDR3 spans 14 amino acids. CDR3 sequence: CASSLEVYYNEQFF. CDR3 coding DNA: TGTGCCAGCAGCTTGGAAGTCTATTACAATGAGCAGTTCTTC.

The CDR3 DNA sequence: TGTGCCAGCAGCCGACAGAATTCTTATGGCTACACCTTC. As protein: CASSRQNSYGYTF. This chain links TRBV3-1 (or the pseudogene TRBV3-2) with TRBJ1-2; D is perhaps TRBD1 (5 bases). Germline V lookup: CDR1 LGHDT, CDR2 YNNKEL (reference sequence). CDR3 length: 13 amino acids. V was trimmed by 4 bases and J by 5 bases, leaving 11 bases between them.

The gene calls are TRBV5-1 and TRBJ2-4; D possibly corresponds to TRBD1 (5 bases). V was shortened by 0 bases and J by 3 bases, with 13 bases between the two germline ends. The CDR3 has 16 residues. Germline-derived CDR1 and CDR2 are SGHRS and YFSETQ. In DNA, the CDR3 is TGCGCCAGCAGCTTGGGGACAATAGGGGACAAAAACATTCAGTACTTC. This codes for CASSLGTIGDKNIQYF. Together with reference TRBV5-1 and TRBJ2-4, the CDR3 gives the full variable domain: KAGVTQTPRYLIKTRGQQVTLSCSPISGHRSVSWYQQTPGQGLQFLFEYFSETQRNKGNFPGRFSGRQFSNSRSEMNVSTLELGDSALYLCASSLGTIGDKNIQYFGAGTRLSVL.

The chain has TRBV6-5 and TRBJ1-1; TRBD1 aligns across 7 bases. J lost 2 bases, V lost 6 bases, and 3 bases had no gene match. The CDR3 runs to 13 residues. Germline V gene lookup returns CDR1 MNHEY and CDR2 SVGAGI. CDR3 loop: CASSRDSNTEAFF. The CDR3 DNA reads as TGTGCCAGCAGCAGGGACAGCAACACTGAAGCTTTCTTT.

DNA of the CDR3: TGTGCCAGTAGTTCCCAAACCGGGACAGGGGAAGGCGAGCAGTACTTC. Its protein product is CASSSQTGTGEGEQYF. This chain connects TRBV19 to TRBJ2-7; 10 nucleotides agree with TRBD1. V shed 5 bases and J 6 bases; nucleotides not matched to a gene: 13. CDR1 is LNHDA and CDR2 is SQIVND in the germline V gene (reference sequence). The CDR3 extends over 16 amino acids.

The V and J genes are TRBV7-8 and TRBJ2-5; 8 bases line up with TRBD1. CDR1 is SGHVS and CDR2 is FQNEAQ in the germline V gene. The length of the CDR3 is 15 residues. The V gene end was trimmed by 2 bases and the J gene end by 3 bases; junction bases not matched to a gene: 5. The CDR3 nucleotides read TGTGCCAGCAGCTTACAGGGGGCGCAAAAAGAGACCCAGTACTTC. Protein: CASSLQGAQKETQYF.

V and J are TRBV28 and TRBJ1-1, with unresolved D. CDR3 size: 12 residues. Germline V gene sequence: CDR1 MDHEN, CDR2 SYDVKM. The V gene lost 10 bases and the J gene lost 1 base, with 10 bases spanning the gap. The CDR3 is CATGKGNTEAFF. In DNA, the CDR3 is TGTGCCACAGGTAAAGGGAACACTGAAGCTTTCTTT.

This clone was seen only once. The J gene is TRBJ1-5, the V gene TRBV19; D is undetermined. V was trimmed by 5 bases and J by 3 bases, leaving 11 bases between them. Looked up from germline, CDR1 is LNHDA and CDR2 is SQIVND (reference sequence). CDR3 length: 14 amino acids. The CDR3 coding sequence is TGTGCCAGTAGTTCTGCGGCGATCAATCAGCCCCAGCATTTT. As protein: CASSSAAINQPQHF.

J is TRBJ2-1 and V is TRBV4-3, with no clear D. The CDR3 length is 15 residues. V gave up 3 bases and J gave up 5 bases, with 14 bases separating them. The V gene's germline CDR1 is LGHNA and CDR2 YSLEER. CDR3 amino acids: CASSQASKSNNEQFF. The CDR3 nucleotides read TGCGCCAGCAGCCAGGCGTCCAAAAGCAACAATGAGCAGTTCTTC.

The chain joins TRBV5-1 to TRBJ2-1, with 12 bases identical to TRBD2. The CDR3 covers 16 residues. With V trimmed by 0 bases and J by 9 bases, 7 bases remained unmatched. The germline gives CDR1 SGHRS, CDR2 YFSETQ. DNA for the CDR3: TGCGCCAGCAGCTTGGGTACGACTAGCGGGAGTAGTGAGCAGTTCTTC. It encodes CASSLGTTSGSSEQFF.

A few counts support this clone. This chain uses TRBV12-3 or TRBV12-4 with TRBJ2-5, with D hard to call. This CDR3 contains 13 residues. Trimming took off 7 bases at V and 4 bases at J, with 13 bases between the two ends. CDR3 loop: CASTPNLGETQYF. DNA of the CDR3: TGTGCCAGCACCCCAAACTTAGGAGAGACCCAGTACTTC.

This rearrangement joins TRBV6-5 to TRBJ1-2; 9 bases align to TRBD1. Germline-derived CDR1 and CDR2 are MNHEY and SVGAGI. The length of the CDR3 is 12 residues. In nucleotides, the CDR3 is TGTGCTGGACAGGGGAACGTCTATGGCTACACCTTC. Protein sequence: CAGQGNVYGYTF.

The chain joins TRBV7-9 to TRBJ1-5; possibly TRBD1 for D (6 bases). V dropped 0 bases and J dropped 7 bases, with 13 bases sitting between them. CDR3 size: 15 residues. CDR1 and CDR2 from the germline V gene are SEHNR and FQNEAQ (reference sequence). Here the CDR3 DNA reads TGTGCCAGCAGCTTAGCGGGGGCGTCGGACCAGCCCCAGCATTTT. Amino acid sequence: CASSLAGASDQPQHF.

The CDR3 loop is CASSFGTAYEQYF. In DNA form, the CDR3 reads TGTGCCAGCAGCTTCGGGACAGCCTACGAGCAGTACTTC. This chain connects TRBV5-6 to TRBJ2-7, with TRBD1 identical over 7 bases. This CDR3 region has 13 residues. V dropped 2 bases and J dropped 2; count of bases not matched to a gene: 1. Per germline, CDR1 SGHDT and CDR2 YYEEEE.

This clone was detected only a few times. V gene TRBV10-3 combines with J gene TRBJ2-1, with D unresolved. Germline V gene lookup returns CDR1 ENHRY and CDR2 SYGVKD. The CDR3 consists of 12 residues. V lost 2 bases to trimming and J lost 10 bases, with 9 bases between them. In DNA form, the CDR3 reads TGTGCCATCAGTGAGACCCCTGTGGAGCAGTTCTTC. This codes for CAISETPVEQFF.

J is TRBJ2-3 and V is TRBV2; TRBD2 aligns across 14 bases. The CDR3 extends over 17 amino acids. Germline loops: CDR1 SNHLY, CDR2 FYNNEI. V shed 6 bases, J shed 4 bases, and the junction held 9 bases outside the gene matches. CDR3 protein: CASRERLAGGPSDTQYF. CDR3 DNA sequence: TGTGCCAGCAGAGAACGACTAGCGGGAGGGCCATCAGATACGCAGTATTTT.

The V gene is TRBV19, the J gene TRBJ1-5; TRBD1 matches at 9 bases. This CDR3 has 16 amino acids. From germline, CDR1 is LNHDA and CDR2 SQIVND (reference sequence). V lost 4 bases to trimming and J lost 6 bases; unmatched junction nucleotides: 10. CDR3 coding DNA: TGTGCCAGTAGTACGTCCTTGACAGGGGGAGGTCAGCCCCAGCATTTT. Its translation is CASSTSLTGGGQPQHF.